The clone carrying this T cell receptor beta chain was observed many times. Each CDR3 protein is one row after TCRdb ran MiXCR on the reads. Of about 260,000 distinct CDR3 sequences in the sample, around 13% were seen once. This sample is part of a study of T cell repertoires in cytomegalovirus infection. The CDR3 totals 17 residues. Trimming took 3 bases from V and 6 from J; bases not matched to a gene: 12. Germline-derived CDR1 and CDR2 are SGHKS and YYEKEE (reference sequence). The sequence was collected from a human donor in good health (CMV status not recorded). Some clones in this sample may be carry-over from other donors' samples. The sample was PBMCs. V usage is TRBV5-5 and J usage is TRBJ2-1; 10 nucleotides agree with TRBD2. CDR3 sequence reads: CASSSTLASGGLNEQFF. The CDR3 coding sequence is TGTGCCAGCAGCTCCACATTGGCTAGCGGGGGTCTCAATGAGCAGTTCTTC. The full variable domain, rest sourced from reference TRBV5-5 and TRBJ2-1, is DAGVTQSPTHLIKTRGQQVTLRCSPISGHKSVSWYQQVLGQGPQFIFQYYEKEERGRGNFPDRFSARQFPNYSSELNVNALLLGDSALYLCASSSTLASGGLNEQFFGPGTRLTVL.